This T cell receptor beta chain was observed in a study of T cell responses to AZD1222 COVID-19 vaccine. Germline CDR1 MRHNA, CDR2 SNTAGT. The CDR3 is made up of 13 amino acids. V lost 5 bases and J lost 4, with 10 bases in between. Repertoires were generated with immunoSEQ multiplex PCR, while TCRdb's copy carries only in-frame clones and drops some. The data contain around 140,000 clones, 70% to 90% of them seen just once; the ten biggest clones take up 20% to 25%. General observations from the study: Sampling captured repertoires only after the peak T cell response. Dominant at 160-218 and 743-854, vaccine-associated CD4 TCRs also spanned spike.

This clone has just one count. As yet, its antigen is unknown. The clonotype comes from an adult in good health. The material sequenced was peripheral blood, taken on day 0 of AZD1222 vaccination. The chain is built from TRBV6-4 and TRBJ2-3, with D possibly TRBD1 on 7 matching bases. The CDR3 loop reads CASSFRGADTQYF. The DNA of the CDR3 is TGTGCCAGCAGTTTCAGGGGGGCAGATACGCAGTATTTT.